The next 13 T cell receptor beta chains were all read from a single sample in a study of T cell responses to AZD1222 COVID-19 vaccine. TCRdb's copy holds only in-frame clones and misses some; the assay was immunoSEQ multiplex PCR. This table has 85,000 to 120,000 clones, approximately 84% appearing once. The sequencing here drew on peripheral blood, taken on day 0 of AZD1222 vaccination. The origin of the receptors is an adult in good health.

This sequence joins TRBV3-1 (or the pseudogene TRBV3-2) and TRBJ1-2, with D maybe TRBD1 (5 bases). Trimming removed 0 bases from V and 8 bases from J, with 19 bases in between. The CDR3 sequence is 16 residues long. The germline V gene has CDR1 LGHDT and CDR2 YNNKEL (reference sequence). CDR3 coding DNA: TGTGCCAGCAGCCAAGAACTGTATCTCGGCGGGGCGGGCTACACCTTC. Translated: CASSQELYLGGAGYTF.

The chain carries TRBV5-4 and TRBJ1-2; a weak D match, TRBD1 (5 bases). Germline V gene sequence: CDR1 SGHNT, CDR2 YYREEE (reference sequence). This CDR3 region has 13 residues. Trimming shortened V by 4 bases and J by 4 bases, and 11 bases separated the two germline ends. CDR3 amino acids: CASSREGRYGYTF. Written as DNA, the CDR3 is TGTGCCAGCAGCCGCGAGGGGCGCTATGGCTACACCTTC.

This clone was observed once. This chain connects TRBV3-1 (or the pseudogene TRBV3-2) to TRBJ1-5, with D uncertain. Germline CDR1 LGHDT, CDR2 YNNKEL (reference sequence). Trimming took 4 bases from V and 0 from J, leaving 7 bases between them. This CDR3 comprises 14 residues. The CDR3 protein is CASSLGLSNQPQHF. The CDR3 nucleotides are TGTGCCAGCAGCCTTGGTCTTAGCAATCAGCCCCAGCATTTT.

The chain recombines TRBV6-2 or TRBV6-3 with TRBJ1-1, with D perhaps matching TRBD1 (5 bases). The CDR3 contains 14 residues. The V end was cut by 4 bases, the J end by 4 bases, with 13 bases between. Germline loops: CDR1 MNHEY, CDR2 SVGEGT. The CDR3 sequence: CASSFGGRGTEAFF. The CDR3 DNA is TGTGCCAGCAGTTTCGGGGGACGGGGCACTGAAGCTTTCTTT.

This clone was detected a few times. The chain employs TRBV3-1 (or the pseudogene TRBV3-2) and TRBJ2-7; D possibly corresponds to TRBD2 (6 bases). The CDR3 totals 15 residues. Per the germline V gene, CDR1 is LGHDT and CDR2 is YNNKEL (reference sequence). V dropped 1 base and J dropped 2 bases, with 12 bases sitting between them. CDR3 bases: TGTGCCAGCAGCCAAGCCCCGGGACTTACCTACGAGCAGTACTTC. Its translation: CASSQAPGLTYEQYF.

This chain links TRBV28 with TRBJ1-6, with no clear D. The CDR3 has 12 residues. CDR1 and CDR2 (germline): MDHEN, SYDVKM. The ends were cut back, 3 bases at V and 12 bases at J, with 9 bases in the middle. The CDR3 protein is CASSLVEGPLHF. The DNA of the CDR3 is TGTGCCAGCAGTTTGGTAGAAGGACCCCTCCACTTT.

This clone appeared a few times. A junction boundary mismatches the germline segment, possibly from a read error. Here the CDR3 reads CASTYTGGSPLHF. The CDR3 DNA reads as TGTGCCAGCACTTACACAGGCGGTTCACCCCTCCACTTT. V gene TRBV6-6 combines with J gene TRBJ1-6; tentative D call: TRBD1 (5 bases). The CDR3 sequence is 13 residues long. CDR1 is MNHNY and CDR2 is SVGAGI in the germline V gene (reference sequence).

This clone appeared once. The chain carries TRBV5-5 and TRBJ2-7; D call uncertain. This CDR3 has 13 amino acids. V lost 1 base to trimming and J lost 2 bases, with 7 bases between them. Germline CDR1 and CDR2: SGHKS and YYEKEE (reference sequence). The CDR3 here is CASSLYDTYEQYV. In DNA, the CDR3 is TGTGCCAGCAGCTTGTATGATACCTACGAGCAGTACGTC.

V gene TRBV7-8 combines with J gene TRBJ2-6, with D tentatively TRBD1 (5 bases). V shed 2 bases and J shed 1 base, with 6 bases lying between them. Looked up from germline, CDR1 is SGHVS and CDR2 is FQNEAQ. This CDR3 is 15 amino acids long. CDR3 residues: CASSLSGSGANVLTF. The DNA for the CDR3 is TGTGCCAGCAGCTTATCAGGGTCTGGGGCCAACGTCCTGACTTTC.

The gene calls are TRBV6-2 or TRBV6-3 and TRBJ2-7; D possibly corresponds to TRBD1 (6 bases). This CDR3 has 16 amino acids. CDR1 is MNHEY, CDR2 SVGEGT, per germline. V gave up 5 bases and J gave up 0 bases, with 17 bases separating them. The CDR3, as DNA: TGTGCCAGCAGTCCCCCGACAGGAAGAAGCTCCTACGAGCAGTACGTC. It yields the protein CASSPPTGRSSYEQYV.

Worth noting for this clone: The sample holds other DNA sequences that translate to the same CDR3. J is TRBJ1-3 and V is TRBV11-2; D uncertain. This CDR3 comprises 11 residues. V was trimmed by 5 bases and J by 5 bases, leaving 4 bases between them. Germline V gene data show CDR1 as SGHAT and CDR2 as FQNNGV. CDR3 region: CASSPRNTIYF. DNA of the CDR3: TGTGCCAGCAGCCCACGAAACACCATATATTTT.

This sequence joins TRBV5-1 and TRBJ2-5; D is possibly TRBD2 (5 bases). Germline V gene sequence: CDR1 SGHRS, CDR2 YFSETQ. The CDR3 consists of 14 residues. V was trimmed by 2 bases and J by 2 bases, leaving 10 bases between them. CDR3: CASSLADHQETQYF. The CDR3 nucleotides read TGCGCCAGCAGCTTAGCGGACCATCAAGAGACCCAGTACTTC.

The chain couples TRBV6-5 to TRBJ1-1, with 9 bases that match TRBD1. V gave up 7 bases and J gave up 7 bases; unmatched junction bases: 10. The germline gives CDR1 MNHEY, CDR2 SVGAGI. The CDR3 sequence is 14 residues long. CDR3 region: CASTSGTGLFEAFF. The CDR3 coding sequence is TGTGCCAGCACCTCCGGGACAGGGCTCTTTGAAGCTTTCTTT.